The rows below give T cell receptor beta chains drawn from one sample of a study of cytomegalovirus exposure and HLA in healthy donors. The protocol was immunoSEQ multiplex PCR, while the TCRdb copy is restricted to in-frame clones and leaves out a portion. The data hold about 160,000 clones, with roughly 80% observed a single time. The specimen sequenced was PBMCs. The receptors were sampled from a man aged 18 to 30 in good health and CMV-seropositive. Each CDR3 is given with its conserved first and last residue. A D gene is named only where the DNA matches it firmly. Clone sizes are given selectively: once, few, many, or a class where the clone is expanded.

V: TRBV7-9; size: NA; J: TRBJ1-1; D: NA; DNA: TGTGCCAGCAGCCCTACGTCGACAGGGAACACTGAAGCTTTCTTT; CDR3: CASSPTSTGNTEAFF
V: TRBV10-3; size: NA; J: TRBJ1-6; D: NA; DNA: TGTGCCATCTCTGGAGGAACTTCACCCCTCCACTTT; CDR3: CAISGGTSPLHF
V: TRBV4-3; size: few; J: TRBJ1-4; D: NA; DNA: TGCGCCAGCAGCCAAGGCGGCCCAGGGTCTAATGAAAAACTGTTTTTT; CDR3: CASSQGGPGSNEKLFF
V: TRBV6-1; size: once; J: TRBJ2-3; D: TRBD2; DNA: TGTGCCAGCAGTGACAACAACGGTCTAGCGGGTGATTCTCGGGGCGATACGCAGTATTTT; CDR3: CASSDNNGLAGDSRGDTQYF
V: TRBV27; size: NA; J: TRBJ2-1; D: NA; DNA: TGTGCCAGCAGGAAACAGGGTAGGAACTACAATGAGCAGTTCTTC; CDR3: CASRKQGRNYNEQFF
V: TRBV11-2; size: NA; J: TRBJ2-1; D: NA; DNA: TGTGCCAGCAGCTTATCCTCTAGGGGGTATGAGCAGTTCTTC; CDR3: CASSLSSRGYEQFF
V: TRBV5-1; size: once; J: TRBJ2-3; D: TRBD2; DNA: TGCGCCAGCAGCACGACCGGCGGGAGCATTGGAGATACGCAGTATTTT; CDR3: CASSTTGGSIGDTQYF
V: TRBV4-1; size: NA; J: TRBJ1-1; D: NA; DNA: TGCGCCAGCAGCGGGGCCACTGAAGCTTTCTTT; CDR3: CASSGATEAFF
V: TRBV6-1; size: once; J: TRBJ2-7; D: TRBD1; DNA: TGTGCCGGGGGACCGGGACAGGGACTCGAGCAGTACTTC; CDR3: CAGGPGQGLEQYF
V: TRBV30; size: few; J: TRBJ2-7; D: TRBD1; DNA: TGTGCCTTAGACAGGGGAAGTGGCTACGAGCAGTACTTC; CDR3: CALDRGSGYEQYF
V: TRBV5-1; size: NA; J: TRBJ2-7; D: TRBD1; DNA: TGCGCCAGCAGCTTGTCCGGGACAGGGCTCTCCTACGAGCAGTACTTC; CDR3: CASSLSGTGLSYEQYF
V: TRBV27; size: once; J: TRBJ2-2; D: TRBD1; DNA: TGTGCCAGCAGAGACAGGGTATGGTCCGGGGAGCTGTTTTTT; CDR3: CASRDRVWSGELFF
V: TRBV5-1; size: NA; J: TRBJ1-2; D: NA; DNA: TGCGCCAGCAGGCCGGGGGGTTTGCACTATGGCTACACCTTC; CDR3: CASRPGGLHYGYTF
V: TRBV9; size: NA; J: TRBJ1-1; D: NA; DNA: TGTGCCAGCAGCGACAGTGTCACTGAAGCTTTCTTT; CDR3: CASSDSVTEAFF
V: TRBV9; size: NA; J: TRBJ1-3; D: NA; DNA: TGTGCCAGCAGCGCCGGGACTTCTGGAAACACCATATATTTT; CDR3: CASSAGTSGNTIYF
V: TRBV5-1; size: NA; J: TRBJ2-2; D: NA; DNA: TGCGCCAGCAGCTTGCGGTTGGGGGCCAACACCGGGGAGCTGTTTTTT; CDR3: CASSLRLGANTGELFF
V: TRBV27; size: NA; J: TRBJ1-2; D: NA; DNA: TGTGCCAGCAGTCAGCGGACCAGCCCCATTAACTATGGCTACACCTTC; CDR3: CASSQRTSPINYGYTF
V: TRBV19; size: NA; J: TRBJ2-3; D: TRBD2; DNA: TGTGCCAGTAGTATAGCAGCGGGGGCTTCGGATACGCAGTATTTT; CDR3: CASSIAAGASDTQYF
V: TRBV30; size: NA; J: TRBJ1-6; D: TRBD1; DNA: TGTGCCTCGTGGACAGGGGGCTTTTCACCCCTCCACTTT; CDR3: CASWTGGFSPLHF
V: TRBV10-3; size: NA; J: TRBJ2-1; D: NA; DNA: TGTGCCATCAGTGGGGCCGACAGCAATGAGCAGTTCTTC; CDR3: CAISGADSNEQFF
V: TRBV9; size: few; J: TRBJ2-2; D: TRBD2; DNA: TGTGCCAGCAGGGCTAGCGGGGGGGTTACCGGGGAGCTGTTTTTT; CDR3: CASRASGGVTGELFF